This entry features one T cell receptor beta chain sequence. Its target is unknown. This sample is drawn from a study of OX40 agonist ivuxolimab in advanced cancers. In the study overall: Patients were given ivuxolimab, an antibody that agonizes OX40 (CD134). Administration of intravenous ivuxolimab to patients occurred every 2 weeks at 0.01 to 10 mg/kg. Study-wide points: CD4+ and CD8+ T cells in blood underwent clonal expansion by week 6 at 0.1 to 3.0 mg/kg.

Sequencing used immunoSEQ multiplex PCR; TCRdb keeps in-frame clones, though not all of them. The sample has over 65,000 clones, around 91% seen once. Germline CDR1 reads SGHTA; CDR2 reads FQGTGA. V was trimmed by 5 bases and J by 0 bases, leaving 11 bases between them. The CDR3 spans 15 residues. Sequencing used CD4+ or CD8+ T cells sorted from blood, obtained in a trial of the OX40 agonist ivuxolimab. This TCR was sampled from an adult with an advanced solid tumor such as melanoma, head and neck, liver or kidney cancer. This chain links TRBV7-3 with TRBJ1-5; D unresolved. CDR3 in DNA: TGTGCCAGCAGCGCCCCCGGGGATAGCAATCAGCCCCAGCATTTT. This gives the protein CASSAPGDSNQPQHF.